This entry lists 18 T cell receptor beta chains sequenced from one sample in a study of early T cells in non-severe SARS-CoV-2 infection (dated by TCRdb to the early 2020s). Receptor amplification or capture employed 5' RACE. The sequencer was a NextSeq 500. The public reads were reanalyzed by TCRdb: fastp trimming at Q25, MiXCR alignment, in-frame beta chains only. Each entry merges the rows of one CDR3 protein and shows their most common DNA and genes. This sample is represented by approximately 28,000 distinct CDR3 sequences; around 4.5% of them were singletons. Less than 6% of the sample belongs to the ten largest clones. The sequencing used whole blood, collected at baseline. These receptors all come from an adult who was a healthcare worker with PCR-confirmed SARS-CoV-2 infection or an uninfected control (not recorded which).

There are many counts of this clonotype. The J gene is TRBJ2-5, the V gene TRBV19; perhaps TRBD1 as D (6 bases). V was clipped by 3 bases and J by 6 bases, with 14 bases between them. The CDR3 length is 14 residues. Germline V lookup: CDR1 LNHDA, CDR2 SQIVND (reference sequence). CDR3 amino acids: CASSIPGTTKTQYF. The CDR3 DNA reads TGTGCCAGTAGTATTCCCGGGACAACGAAGACCCAGTACTTC.

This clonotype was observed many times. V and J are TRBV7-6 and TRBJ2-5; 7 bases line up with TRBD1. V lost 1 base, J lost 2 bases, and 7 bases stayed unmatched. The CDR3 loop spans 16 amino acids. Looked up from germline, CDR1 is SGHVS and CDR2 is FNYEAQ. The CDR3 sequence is CASSLGQQGWQETQYF. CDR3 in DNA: TGTGCCAGCAGCTTAGGCCAACAGGGGTGGCAAGAGACCCAGTACTTC. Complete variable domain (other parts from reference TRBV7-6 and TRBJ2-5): GAGVSQSPRYKVTKRGQDVALRCDPISGHVSLYWYRQALGQGPEFLTYFNYEAQQDKSGLPNDRFSAERPEGSISTLTIQRTEQRDSAMYRCASSLGQQGWQETQYFGPGTRLLVL.

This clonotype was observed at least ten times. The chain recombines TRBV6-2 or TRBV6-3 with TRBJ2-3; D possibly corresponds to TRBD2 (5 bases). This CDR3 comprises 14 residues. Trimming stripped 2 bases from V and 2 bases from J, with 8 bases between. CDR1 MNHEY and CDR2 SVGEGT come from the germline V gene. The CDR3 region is CASSYGGFTDTQYF. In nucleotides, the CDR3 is TGTGCCAGCAGTTACGGAGGCTTCACAGATACGCAGTATTTT.

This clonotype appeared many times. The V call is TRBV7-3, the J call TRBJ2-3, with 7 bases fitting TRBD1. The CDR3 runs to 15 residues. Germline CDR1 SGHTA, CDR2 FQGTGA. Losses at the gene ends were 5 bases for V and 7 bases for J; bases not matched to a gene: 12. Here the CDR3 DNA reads TGTGCCAGCAGCGCCTCGACAGGGAGAGGGAATACGCAGTATTTT. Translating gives CASSASTGRGNTQYF.

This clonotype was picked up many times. CDR3 loop: CASADELYEQYF. The DNA for the CDR3 is TGCGCCAGCGCCGACGAACTCTACGAGCAGTACTTC. This chain connects TRBV5-1 to TRBJ2-7, with D hard to call. V lost 7 bases and J lost 3, with 11 bases in between. The CDR3 extends over 12 amino acids. CDR1 and CDR2 from the germline V gene are SGHRS and YFSETQ.

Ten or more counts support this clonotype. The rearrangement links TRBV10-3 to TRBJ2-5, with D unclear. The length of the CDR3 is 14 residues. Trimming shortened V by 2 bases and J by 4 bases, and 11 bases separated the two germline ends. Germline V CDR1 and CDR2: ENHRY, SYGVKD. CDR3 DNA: TGTGCCATCAGTGAGCACCAGAGTCGAGAGACCCAGTACTTC. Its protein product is CAISEHQSRETQYF.

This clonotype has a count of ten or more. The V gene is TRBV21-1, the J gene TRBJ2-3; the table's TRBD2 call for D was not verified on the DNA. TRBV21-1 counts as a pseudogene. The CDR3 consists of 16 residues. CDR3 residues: CASTPGGGRAVRTQYF. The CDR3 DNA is TGTGCCAGCACCCCAGGGGGCGGGAGGGCCGTGCGGACGCAGTATTTT.

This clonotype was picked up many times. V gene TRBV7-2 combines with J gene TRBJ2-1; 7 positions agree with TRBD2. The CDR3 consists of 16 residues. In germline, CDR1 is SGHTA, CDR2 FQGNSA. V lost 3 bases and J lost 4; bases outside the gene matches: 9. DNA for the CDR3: TGTGCCAGCAGCTTTGGACCGGGACTACCTTACAATGAGCAGTTCTTC. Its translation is CASSFGPGLPYNEQFF.

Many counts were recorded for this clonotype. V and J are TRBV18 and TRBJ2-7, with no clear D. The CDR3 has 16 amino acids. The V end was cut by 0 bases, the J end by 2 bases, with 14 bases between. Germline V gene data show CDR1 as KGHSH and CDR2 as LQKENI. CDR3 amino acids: CASSPPVAGEAYEQYF. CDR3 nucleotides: TGTGCCAGCTCACCACCAGTGGCAGGTGAAGCCTACGAGCAGTACTTC.

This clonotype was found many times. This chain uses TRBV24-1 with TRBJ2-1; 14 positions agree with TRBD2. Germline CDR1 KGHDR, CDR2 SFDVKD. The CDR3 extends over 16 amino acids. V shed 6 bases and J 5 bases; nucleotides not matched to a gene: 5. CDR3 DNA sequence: TGTGCCACCAGTCCCATGGGACTAGCGGGGGACAATGAGCAGTTCTTC. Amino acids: CATSPMGLAGDNEQFF.

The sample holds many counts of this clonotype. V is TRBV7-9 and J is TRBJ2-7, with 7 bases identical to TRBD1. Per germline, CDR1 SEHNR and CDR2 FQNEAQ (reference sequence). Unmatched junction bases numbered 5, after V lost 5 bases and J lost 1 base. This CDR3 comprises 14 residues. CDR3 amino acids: CASSPDRASYEQYF. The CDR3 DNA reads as TGTGCCAGCAGCCCCGACAGGGCGTCCTACGAGCAGTACTTC.

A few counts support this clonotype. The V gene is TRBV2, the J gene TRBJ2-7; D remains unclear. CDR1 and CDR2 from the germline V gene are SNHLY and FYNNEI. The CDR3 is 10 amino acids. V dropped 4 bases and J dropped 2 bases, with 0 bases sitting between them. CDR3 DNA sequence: TGTGCCAGCAGTGCCTACGAGCAGTACTTC. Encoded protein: CASSAYEQYF.

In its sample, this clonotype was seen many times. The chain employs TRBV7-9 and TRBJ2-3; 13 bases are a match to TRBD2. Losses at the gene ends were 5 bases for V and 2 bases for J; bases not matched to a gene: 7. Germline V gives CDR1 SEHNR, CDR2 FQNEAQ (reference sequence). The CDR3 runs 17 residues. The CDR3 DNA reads TGTGCCAGCAGCCGACCGGGACTAGCGGGGCACACAGATACGCAGTATTTT. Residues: CASSRPGLAGHTDTQYF.

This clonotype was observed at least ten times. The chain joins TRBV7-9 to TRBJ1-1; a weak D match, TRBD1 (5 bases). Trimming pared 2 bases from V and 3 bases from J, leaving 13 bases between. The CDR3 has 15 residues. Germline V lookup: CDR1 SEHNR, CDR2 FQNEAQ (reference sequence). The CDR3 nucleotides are TGTGCCAGCAGCTTACGGGGACCCCCGGACACTGAAGCTTTCTTT. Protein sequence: CASSLRGPPDTEAFF.

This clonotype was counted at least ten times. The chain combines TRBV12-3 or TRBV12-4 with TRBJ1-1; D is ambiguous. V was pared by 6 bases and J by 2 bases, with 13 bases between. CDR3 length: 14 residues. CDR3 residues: CASSLAAGNTEAFF. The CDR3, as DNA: TGTGCCAGCAGCCTAGCGGCGGGAAACACTGAAGCTTTCTTT.

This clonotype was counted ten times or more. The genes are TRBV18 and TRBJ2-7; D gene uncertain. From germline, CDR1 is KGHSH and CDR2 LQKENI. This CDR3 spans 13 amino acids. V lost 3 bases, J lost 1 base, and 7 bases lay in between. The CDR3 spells CASSPGRSYEQYF. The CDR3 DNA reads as TGTGCCAGCTCACCGGGCCGTTCCTACGAGCAGTACTTC.

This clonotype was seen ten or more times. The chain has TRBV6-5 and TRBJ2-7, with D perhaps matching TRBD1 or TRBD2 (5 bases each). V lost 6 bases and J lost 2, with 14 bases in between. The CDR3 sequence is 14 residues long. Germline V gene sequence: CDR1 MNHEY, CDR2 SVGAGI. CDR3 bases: TGTGCCAGCAGCCCCCGGGACGTTGCCTACGAGCAGTACTTC. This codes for CASSPRDVAYEQYF.

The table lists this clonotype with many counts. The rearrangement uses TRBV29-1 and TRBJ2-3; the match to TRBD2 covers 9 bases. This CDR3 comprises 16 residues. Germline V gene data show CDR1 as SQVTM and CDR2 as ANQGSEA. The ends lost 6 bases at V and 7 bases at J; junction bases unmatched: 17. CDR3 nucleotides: TGCAGCGTGGCGGATTGGCGGGAGGGCACCCCATATACGCAGTATTTT. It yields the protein CSVADWREGTPYTQYF.